These 24 T cell receptor beta chains share one sample of origin, sequenced in a study of blood T cell repertoires in COVID-19 (TCRdb year 2020). Libraries came from the immunoSEQ multiplex PCR assay. Entries here come from immuneACCESS through TCRdb and include only in-frame sequences with V and J called. Some clones fail to appear in such tables; in the studies checked, an unresolved V gene covers under half of the shortfall, and the cause of the remainder is unknown. In this sample the table shows fewer than 350,000 clones, roughly 90% of which occur a single time. The ten largest clones capture around 3.9% of the sample. The sample consisted of peripheral blood. The source is a woman aged 60 to 75 with COVID-19, enrolled during active disease.

J is TRBJ1-1 and V is TRBV11-2; no clear D. V was trimmed by 5 bases and J by 3 bases, leaving 13 bases between them. This CDR3 contains 14 residues. Germline V gives CDR1 SGHAT, CDR2 FQNNGV. CDR3 DNA: TGTGCCAGCAGCGATCGATTTGCGGACACTGAAGCTTTCTTT. Protein sequence: CASSDRFADTEAFF.

This chain connects TRBV3-1 (or the pseudogene TRBV3-2) to TRBJ2-1; TRBD1 is a possible D gene (6 bases). CDR1 is LGHDT and CDR2 is YNNKEL in the germline V gene (reference sequence). CDR3 size: 13 residues. With 3 bases removed from V and 9 bases from J, the gap between germline ends came to 12 bases. The CDR3 DNA sequence: TGTGCCAGCAGCCAGGAATTCAGGGGTGAGCAGTTCTTC. The encoded protein is CASSQEFRGEQFF.

The V call is TRBV6-5, the J call TRBJ2-1; possibly TRBD1 for D (6 bases). CDR3 length: 16 residues. V was trimmed by 1 base and J by 7 bases, leaving 17 bases between them. Per germline, CDR1 MNHEY and CDR2 SVGAGI. The CDR3 loop is CASSYLLGSRGNEQFF. CDR3 sequence (DNA): TGTGCCAGCAGTTACTTGCTGGGGTCAAGGGGGAATGAGCAGTTCTTC.

The J gene is TRBJ1-1, the V gene TRBV12-5; D remains unclear. The CDR3 runs to 14 residues. Germline V gene data show CDR1 as LGHNT and CDR2 as FRNRAP. V lost 2 bases, J lost 5 bases, and 12 bases lay in between. Here the CDR3 DNA reads TGTGCTAGTGGTTTGTCCCTCGGAGGGACTGAAGCTTTCTTT. Translation gives CASGLSLGGTEAFF.

DNA of the CDR3: TGTGCCATCAGTCCAGGACAGGCCTCCTATAATTCACCCCTCCACTTT. Protein: CAISPGQASYNSPLHF. This sequence joins TRBV10-3 and TRBJ1-6; TRBD1 matches at 7 bases. Looked up from germline, CDR1 is ENHRY and CDR2 is SYGVKD. The CDR3 is 16 residues long. The ends lost 5 bases at V and 0 bases at J; junction bases unmatched: 4.

The CDR3 loop reads CASSAAGVLLSGANVLTF. Here the CDR3 DNA reads TGTGCCAGCAGCGCGGCCGGGGTCCTTCTATCTGGGGCCAACGTCCTGACTTTC. The chain carries TRBV5-4 and TRBJ2-6; perhaps TRBD2 as D (5 bases). The CDR3 length is 18 residues. CDR1 and CDR2 from the germline V gene are SGHNT and YYREEE (reference sequence). V lost 4 bases and J lost 1, with 18 bases in between.

This sequence joins TRBV6-1 and TRBJ1-1; D might be TRBD1 (6 bases). The germline CDR1 and CDR2 sequences are MNHNS and SASEGT. This CDR3 is 17 amino acids long. V lost 2 bases and J lost 0, with 16 bases in between. The CDR3 loop reads CASSEQGTRPMNTEAFF. The CDR3, as DNA: TGTGCCAGCAGTGAACAGGGGACAAGACCTATGAACACTGAAGCTTTCTTT.

V is TRBV7-6 and J is TRBJ2-7; 8 bases line up with TRBD1. V lost 5 bases to trimming and J lost 7 bases; unmatched junction nucleotides: 13. The CDR3 is 15 amino acids. The germline gives CDR1 SGHVS, CDR2 FNYEAQ. CDR3 nucleotides: TGTGCCAGCAGCCAGGGGCGGGACAGGTCGCGGGAGCAGTACTTC. This sequence encodes CASSQGRDRSREQYF. The whole variable domain, remainder taken from reference TRBV7-6 and TRBJ2-7, is GAGVSQSPRYKVTKRGQDVALRCDPISGHVSLYWYRQALGQGPEFLTYFNYEAQQDKSGLPNDRFSAERPEGSISTLTIQRTEQRDSAMYRCASSQGRDRSREQYFGPGTRLTVT.

J is TRBJ2-3 and V is TRBV15; TRBD2 agrees at 14 bases. J was trimmed by 3 bases and V by 3 bases; bases with no gene match: 8. The CDR3 has 18 amino acids. Per the germline V gene, CDR1 is LNHNV and CDR2 is YYDKDF (reference sequence). The CDR3 nucleotides read TGTGCCACCAGCAGGACTAGCGGGGGGGGAGTTGGGACAGATACGCAGTATTTT. Translation gives CATSRTSGGGVGTDTQYF.

The rearrangement joins TRBV6-2 or TRBV6-3 to TRBJ2-3; D not resolved. V was clipped by 5 bases and J by 6 bases, with 9 bases between them. The length of the CDR3 is 12 residues. The germline gives CDR1 MNHEY, CDR2 SVGEGT. The DNA for the CDR3 is TGTGCCAGCAGTCTCCTGCAGGATACGCAGTATTTT. As protein: CASSLLQDTQYF.

The rearrangement joins TRBV10-3 to TRBJ2-5, with a possible D match to TRBD1 (5 bases). This CDR3 is built from 15 residues. The V gene's germline CDR1 is ENHRY and CDR2 SYGVKD. Deletions cut 0 bases from V and 5 bases from J, with 13 bases between. CDR3 in amino acids: CAISESPAGLETQYF. The CDR3 DNA follows: TGTGCCATCAGTGAGTCCCCGGCAGGGCTGGAGACCCAGTACTTC.

The chain has TRBV2 and TRBJ2-7, with D tentatively TRBD2 (6 bases). V gave up 8 bases and J gave up 6 bases, with 17 bases separating them. CDR1 is SNHLY and CDR2 is FYNNEI in the germline V gene. The length of the CDR3 is 13 residues. CDR3 bases: TGTGCCAGCGGACTGTCCCCCGGGGGCGAGCAGTACTTC. It encodes CASGLSPGGEQYF.

This clone has only a few counts. The chain joins TRBV29-1 to TRBJ1-6; D is undetermined. CDR3 size: 13 residues. The V end was cut by 4 bases, the J end by 7 bases, with 11 bases between. Germline CDR1 reads SQVTM; CDR2 reads ANQGSEA. The CDR3 is CSVATGFNSPLHF. CDR3 bases: TGCAGCGTTGCTACGGGGTTCAATTCACCCCTCCACTTT.

The J gene is TRBJ1-2, the V gene TRBV27, with D unclear. Germline V gene lookup returns CDR1 MNHEY and CDR2 SMNVEV (reference sequence). There are 14 residues in the CDR3. Trimming shortened V by 2 bases and J by 0 bases, and 7 bases separated the two germline ends. The CDR3, as DNA: TGTGCCAGCAGTTTAGACGGGACTAACTATGGCTACACCTTC. It translates to CASSLDGTNYGYTF.

This sequence joins TRBV7-9 and TRBJ1-1, with 7 nucleotides matching TRBD1. V was clipped by 5 bases and J by 1 base; unmatched bases: 10. In germline, CDR1 is SEHNR, CDR2 FQNEAQ (reference sequence). The CDR3 runs to 16 residues. In DNA, the CDR3 is TGTGCCAGCAGCCCCGCCGACAGGGCACCGAACACTGAAGCTTTCTTT. Protein product: CASSPADRAPNTEAFF.

The chain has TRBV6-5 and TRBJ2-4; D perhaps matches TRBD1 (6 bases). Germline CDR1 MNHEY, CDR2 SVGAGI. CDR3 size: 15 residues. Trimming stripped 6 bases from V and 7 bases from J, with 19 bases between. CDR3 region: CASSRDTGNWNIQYF. DNA of the CDR3: TGTGCCAGCAGCCGGGACACCGGCAATTGGAACATTCAGTACTTC.

This clone showed up just a few times. The chain has TRBV7-9 and TRBJ2-7; maybe TRBD1 (5 bases). From germline, CDR1 is SEHNR and CDR2 FQNEAQ (reference sequence). This CDR3 comprises 13 residues. Trimming pared 5 bases from V and 3 bases from J, leaving 11 bases between. CDR3 nucleotide sequence: TGTGCCAGCAGCACCTCAGGGAACTACGAGCAGTACTTC. Its translation is CASSTSGNYEQYF. Full variable domain (rest looked up from reference TRBV7-9 and TRBJ2-7): DTGVSQNPRHKITKRGQNVTFRCDPISEHNRLYWYRQTLGQGPEFLTYFQNEAQLEKSRLLSDRFSAERPKGSFSTLEIQRTEQGDSAMYLCASSTSGNYEQYFGPGTRLTVT.

This clone was picked up a small number of times. V and J are TRBV30 and TRBJ1-4; unclear D gene. The CDR3 totals 13 residues. V lost 1 base, J lost 7 bases, and 10 bases lay in between. The germline V gene has CDR1 GTSNPN and CDR2 SVGIG (reference sequence). The CDR3 nucleotides read TGTGCCTGGAGTGACAGCAATGGTGAAAAACTGTTTTTT. This sequence encodes CAWSDSNGEKLFF.

In this sample, this clone turned up a few times. V and J are TRBV11-2 and TRBJ1-5, with 7 bases lining up with TRBD1. Germline assignment: CDR1 SGHAT and CDR2 FQNNGV. The CDR3 runs 15 residues. The junction had 5 bases not matched to a gene; V was cut back by 5 bases and J by 1 base. CDR3 nucleotide sequence: TGTGCCAGCAGCCGACAGGGAAACAGCAATCAGCCCCAGCATTTT. It encodes CASSRQGNSNQPQHF.

This chain uses TRBV3-1 (or the pseudogene TRBV3-2) with TRBJ1-6, with 8 bases matching TRBD1. The CDR3 covers 17 residues. The germline CDR1 and CDR2 sequences are LGHDT and YNNKEL (reference sequence). Losses at the gene ends were 0 bases for V and 7 bases for J; bases not matched to a gene: 8. CDR3 amino acids: CASSQDPGQGRNSPLHF. DNA of the CDR3: TGTGCCAGCAGCCAAGATCCTGGACAGGGTCGGAATTCACCCCTCCACTTT.

Worth noting for this clone: The limits of the CDR3 on the DNA are not certain, so only TCRdb's listed CDR3 is given. This chain connects TRBV28 to TRBJ2-1; TRBD1, as called in the table, went unchecked against the DNA. Germline V gene data show CDR1 as MDHEN and CDR2 as SYDVKM. The CDR3 is 14 amino acids in total, end residues counted. This CDR3 reads CASSLAQAYNEQFF.

V and J are TRBV12-3 or TRBV12-4 and TRBJ1-2; the D is unclear. V was trimmed by 6 bases and J by 7 bases, leaving 12 bases between them. The CDR3 spans 12 residues. CDR3 nucleotides: TGTGCCAGCAGCGACTTTAACCCTGGCTACACCTTC. It specifies CASSDFNPGYTF.

The V and J genes are TRBV6-5 and TRBJ1-3, with D possibly matching TRBD1 (6 bases). Germline V gene sequence: CDR1 MNHEY, CDR2 SVGAGI. The CDR3 loop spans 15 amino acids. Trimming pared 4 bases from V and 4 bases from J, leaving 14 bases between. The CDR3 reads CASSSKGGSGNTIYF. The CDR3 bases are TGTGCCAGCAGTTCAAAGGGGGGGTCCGGAAACACCATATATTTT.

This sequence joins TRBV4-1 and TRBJ1-2; D might be TRBD1 (5 bases). V was clipped by 4 bases and J by 4 bases, with 28 bases between them. The CDR3 runs 19 residues. Germline V lookup: CDR1 MGHRA, CDR2 YSYEKL. The CDR3 reads CASSRAPFGGSIGGYGYTF. In DNA form, the CDR3 reads TGCGCCAGCAGCCGAGCCCCTTTTGGAGGCTCCATCGGGGGCTATGGCTACACCTTC.